A single sample gave rise to the 18 T cell receptor beta chains below, sequenced in a study of blood T cell repertoires in COVID-19 (dated by TCRdb to about 2020). Library preparation was by the immunoSEQ multiplex PCR assay. TCRdb carries this immuneACCESS record with in-frame sequences only. Its versions omit some clonotypes, under half of them owing to an unresolved V gene in the studies checked, with the rest unexplained. Recorded for this sample are 250,000 to 300,000 clones; more than 75% of them occurred a single time. The ten biggest clones cover approximately 2% of the sample. Sample: PBMCs or T cells enriched from blood (not recorded which). The receptors were sampled from a woman aged 60-75 years in a cohort exposed to, infected with or recovered from COVID-19 (not recorded which).

The CDR3 protein is CASSLDQGAYYEQYF. The CDR3, as DNA: TGTGCCAGCAGCTTAGATCAGGGGGCTTACTACGAGCAGTACTTC. The chain is built from TRBV7-9 and TRBJ2-7, with 8 bases matching TRBD1. The V segment lost 1 base and the J segment 3 bases; nucleotides outside the gene matches: 5. Looked up from germline, CDR1 is SEHNR and CDR2 is FQNEAQ (reference sequence). The CDR3 extends over 15 amino acids.

This CDR3 is CASFTPGGTLHF. CDR3 nucleotide sequence: TGTGCCAGCTTCACCCCCGGGGGGACCCTCCACTTT. The chain has TRBV25-1 and TRBJ1-6; tentative D call: TRBD1 (5 bases). V gave up 8 bases and J gave up 14 bases, with 16 bases separating them. The germline V gene encodes CDR1 MGHDK and CDR2 SYGVNS. There are 12 residues in the CDR3.

This clone was observed once. J is TRBJ2-1 and V is TRBV2, with 8 bases aligning to TRBD2. CDR1 and CDR2 from the germline V gene are SNHLY and FYNNEI. The V and J ends lost 5 bases and 2 bases, in that order; junction bases with no gene match: 5. The CDR3 sequence is 15 residues long. The CDR3 nucleotides read TGTGCCAGCAGTTTTAGCGGGGTAACCTACAATGAGCAGTTCTTC. As protein: CASSFSGVTYNEQFF.

The chain links TRBV27 to TRBJ1-1; tentatively, D is TRBD1 (5 bases). CDR3 length: 14 amino acids. CDR1 and CDR2 (germline): MNHEY, SMNVEV (reference sequence). V was cut by 5 bases and J by 4 bases, with 14 bases left in between. The CDR3, as DNA: TGTGCCAGCAGTCCCAGGCTGGGGCTCACTGAAGCTTTCTTT. Translating it yields CASSPRLGLTEAFF.

The chain joins TRBV28 to TRBJ1-5; D remains ambiguous. From germline, CDR1 is MDHEN and CDR2 SYDVKM. V shed 7 bases and J shed 7 bases, with 11 bases lying between them. The CDR3 has 12 residues. The CDR3 region has the DNA TGTGCCAGCAACTCAGGCAGGCAGCCCCAGCATTTT. Translating it yields CASNSGRQPQHF.

The rearrangement uses TRBV11-2 and TRBJ1-2; TRBD1 might be the D (6 bases). CDR1 is SGHAT, CDR2 FQNNGV, per germline. Trimming stripped 5 bases from V and 2 bases from J, with 15 bases between. The CDR3 is 15 amino acids. CDR3 sequence reads: CASSPNRVPNYGYTF. DNA for the CDR3: TGTGCCAGCAGCCCAAACAGGGTTCCCAACTATGGCTACACCTTC.

The chain joins TRBV28 to TRBJ2-3; weak D call: TRBD2 (5 bases). V lost 6 bases and J lost 9, with 13 bases in between. Germline V gives CDR1 MDHEN, CDR2 SYDVKM. The CDR3 consists of 12 residues. CDR3 residues: CASRDPGETQYF. In DNA, the CDR3 is TGTGCCAGCAGGGACCCCGGGGAGACGCAGTATTTT.

In DNA form, the CDR3 reads TGTGCCAGCAGCCAAGTTCCGTTGACGGGACTAGCTTATGGTGAGCAGTTCTTC. It codes for CASSQVPLTGLAYGEQFF. The chain couples TRBV3-1 (or the pseudogene TRBV3-2) to TRBJ2-1; 9 bases map to TRBD2. Germline assignment: CDR1 LGHDT and CDR2 YNNKEL (reference sequence). The ends lost 1 base at V and 9 bases at J; junction bases unmatched: 16. The CDR3 totals 18 residues.

This clone was counted a single time. V gene TRBV28 combines with J gene TRBJ1-1, with D perhaps TRBD1 (5 bases). CDR3 length: 16 amino acids. V lost 2 bases, J lost 2 bases, and 15 bases lay in between. Germline V gene data show CDR1 as MDHEN and CDR2 as SYDVKM. The CDR3 here is CASSLMQGKLNTEAFF. The DNA of the CDR3 is TGTGCCAGCAGTTTAATGCAGGGTAAACTCAACACTGAAGCTTTCTTT.

The chain joins TRBV5-1 to TRBJ2-1; 7 positions agree with TRBD2. Germline V lookup: CDR1 SGHRS, CDR2 YFSETQ. J gave up 9 bases and V 0 bases, and 9 bases lay outside the gene matches. The CDR3 has 15 residues. The CDR3 protein is CASSLGRERVGEQFF. DNA of the CDR3: TGCGCCAGCAGCTTGGGGCGGGAGAGGGTAGGTGAGCAGTTCTTC. The full variable domain, rest sourced from reference TRBV5-1 and TRBJ2-1, is KAGVTQTPRYLIKTRGQQVTLSCSPISGHRSVSWYQQTPGQGLQFLFEYFSETQRNKGNFPGRFSGRQFSNSRSEMNVSTLELGDSALYLCASSLGRERVGEQFFGPGTRLTVL.

The CDR3 region has the DNA TGTGCCAGCAGTTCGTCAAACATTCAGTACTTC. It translates to CASSSSNIQYF. This chain links TRBV28 with TRBJ2-4, with D unclear. The V end was cut by 4 bases, the J end by 6 bases, with 4 bases between. This CDR3 region has 11 residues. Per germline, CDR1 MDHEN and CDR2 SYDVKM.

This clone came up once. The chain is built from TRBV9 and TRBJ2-6; D remains ambiguous. Trimming pared 4 bases from V and 0 bases from J, leaving 11 bases between. Germline V gene sequence: CDR1 SGDLS, CDR2 YYNGEE. The CDR3 length is 16 residues. CDR3 sequence: CASSPSTTSGANVLTF. In DNA, the CDR3 is TGTGCCAGCAGCCCTAGTACCACCTCTGGGGCCAACGTCCTGACTTTC.

The chain uses TRBV18 and TRBJ2-2; D possibly corresponds to TRBD1 (7 bases). The germline V gene has CDR1 KGHSH and CDR2 LQKENI. CDR3 size: 14 residues. Trimming removed 3 bases from V and 6 bases from J, with 11 bases in between. This CDR3 is CASSPQGGPGELFF. CDR3 DNA sequence: TGTGCCAGCTCACCTCAGGGGGGACCCGGGGAGCTGTTTTTT.

V is TRBV3-1 (or the pseudogene TRBV3-2) and J is TRBJ2-5, with TRBD2 matching over 10 bases. Germline CDR1 LGHDT, CDR2 YNNKEL (reference sequence). This CDR3 contains 15 residues. The V segment lost 4 bases and the J segment 10 bases; nucleotides outside the gene matches: 12. Here the CDR3 reads CASSRRTSGDSDQYF. The CDR3 DNA is TGTGCCAGCAGCCGACGGACTAGCGGAGACTCGGACCAGTACTTC.

The chain is built from TRBV11-2 and TRBJ2-5; TRBD2 aligns across 10 bases. Germline V CDR1 and CDR2: SGHAT, FQNNGV. The length of the CDR3 is 16 residues. The V segment lost 1 base and the J segment 2 bases; nucleotides outside the gene matches: 4. The CDR3 bases are TGTGCCAGCAGCTTAGCACTAGCGGGAACTCAAGAGACCCAGTACTTC. Translating gives CASSLALAGTQETQYF.

The J gene is TRBJ2-7, the V gene TRBV7-3; maybe TRBD1 (5 bases). The CDR3 is 15 amino acids. V lost 1 base and J 6 bases, leaving 16 bases between the germline ends. Germline CDR1 reads SGHTA; CDR2 reads FQGTGA. In nucleotides, the CDR3 is TGTGCCAGCAGCTTAAGGGGCTTAGGATCTGGCGAGCAGTACTTC. This gives the protein CASSLRGLGSGEQYF.

The chain links TRBV11-2 to TRBJ1-6; D uncertain. Trimming left V 3 bases short and J 0 bases short, with 9 bases between. From germline, CDR1 is SGHAT and CDR2 FQNNGV. The length of the CDR3 is 16 residues. CDR3 region: CASSFRGPSYNSPLHF. CDR3 nucleotide sequence: TGTGCCAGCAGCTTTAGAGGGCCCTCCTATAATTCACCCCTCCACTTT.

J is TRBJ1-4 and V is TRBV3-1 (or the pseudogene TRBV3-2); weak D call: TRBD1 (6 bases). This CDR3 has 12 amino acids. Trimming stripped 4 bases from V and 10 bases from J, with 10 bases between. CDR1 is LGHDT and CDR2 is YNNKEL in the germline V gene (reference sequence). CDR3 in amino acids: CASSLNRVKLFF. The CDR3 nucleotides are TGTGCCAGCAGCCTGAACAGGGTAAAACTGTTTTTT.